The 29 T cell receptor beta chains below all came from one sample that was sequenced in a study of regulatory T cells in long-lasting Graves disease. As to time point: newly diagnosed GD, antithyroid drugs for less than 3 months. PBMC RNA served as the TCR library source. Building the TCR beta libraries relied on iRepertoire HTBI primers, and CDR3 regions underwent Arm-PCR. One entry per CDR3 protein results from TCRdb running MiXCR on the multiplex PCR reads. The sample comprises approximately 350,000 distinct CDR3 sequences, 15% to 20% of which are singletons, and around 21% rests with the top ten. The sample was also reused in another study, on T cells in Graves' hyperthyroidism and ophthalmopathy.

The specimen was peripheral blood mononuclear cells (PBMCs), collected at new diagnosis, from a patient treated with antithyroid drugs. The receptors were sampled from a young woman with Graves disease.

This clonotype was observed at least ten times. This chain joins TRBV7-3 and TRBJ2-5; TRBD1 matches at 9 bases. Germline CDR1 reads SGHTA; CDR2 reads FQGTGA. V was clipped by 5 bases and J by 6 bases; unmatched bases: 10. The CDR3 totals 15 residues. The CDR3 sequence: CASSPDRGVLQTQYF. CDR3 nucleotide sequence: TGTGCCAGCAGCCCGGACAGGGGAGTATTGCAGACCCAGTACTTC.

This clonotype appeared many times. The chain links TRBV5-1 to TRBJ1-2; TRBD1 is a possible D gene (5 bases). The germline gives CDR1 SGHRS, CDR2 YFSETQ. This CDR3 is 14 amino acids long. The V and J ends lost 0 bases and 6 bases respectively, with 12 bases between them. CDR3 amino acids: CASSLDQGMDGYTF. CDR3 DNA: TGCGCCAGCAGCTTGGATCAGGGAATGGATGGCTACACCTTC.

This clonotype has at least ten counts. The chain combines TRBV12-3 or TRBV12-4 with TRBJ1-5; a possible D gene is TRBD1 (5 bases). The V and J ends lost 6 bases and 2 bases respectively, with 14 bases between them. The CDR3 runs 15 residues. The CDR3 protein is CASRSTGYGNQPQHF. CDR3 in DNA: TGTGCCAGCAGGTCTACAGGTTATGGCAATCAGCCCCAGCATTTT.

This clonotype was observed many times. The rearrangement links TRBV29-1 to TRBJ2-7, with 9 nucleotides matching TRBD1. This CDR3 comprises 14 residues. V lost 2 bases to trimming and J lost 1 base; unmatched junction nucleotides: 3. Germline V gene sequence: CDR1 SQVTM, CDR2 ANQGSEA. The chain's CDR3 is CSVEFGTGSYEQYF. CDR3 bases: TGCAGCGTTGAATTCGGGACAGGGTCCTACGAGCAGTACTTC.

This clonotype was seen only a few times. J is TRBJ2-6 and V is TRBV15; no clear D. The germline V and J ends were trimmed by 3 bases and 1 base, with 7 bases remaining between them. Germline values: CDR1 LNHNV, CDR2 YYDKDF (reference sequence). This CDR3 is built from 15 residues. CDR3 sequence: CATSREKSGANVLTF. The CDR3 nucleotides are TGTGCCACCAGCAGGGAAAAATCTGGGGCCAACGTCCTGACTTTC.

The DNA for the CDR3 is TGTGCCAGCAGTTTAAGCCGGGCGGGGGGGCTGGGCAATGAGCAGTTCTTC. The encoded protein is CASSLSRAGGLGNEQFF. This chain links TRBV12-3 or TRBV12-4 with TRBJ2-1, with 9 bases aligning to TRBD2. The CDR3 is made up of 17 amino acids. After removal of 2 bases from V and 6 bases from J, the junction contained 11 bases not matched to a gene.

This clonotype was counted many times. The V gene is TRBV7-3, the J gene TRBJ2-1; 9 nucleotides match TRBD2. The V gene end was trimmed by 0 bases and the J gene end by 12 bases; junction bases not matched to a gene: 6. This CDR3 has 14 residues. The V gene's germline CDR1 is SGHTA and CDR2 FQGTGA. In nucleotides, the CDR3 is TGTGCCAGCAGCTTAACGGGTGCGGGGGGGCTGCAGTTCTTC. This gives the protein CASSLTGAGGLQFF.

The V call is TRBV14, the J call TRBJ2-7; 7 nucleotides agree with TRBD1. This CDR3 comprises 15 residues. Trimming at V came to 5 bases and at J to 0 bases, leaving 7 bases not matched to a gene. Germline lookup yields CDR1 SGHDN and CDR2 FVKESK. The CDR3 protein is CASSFMDRSSYEQYF. The CDR3 DNA reads TGTGCCAGCAGCTTCATGGACAGGAGCTCCTACGAGCAGTACTTC.

In this sample, this clonotype turned up a few times. The chain has TRBV19 and TRBJ2-7; D possibly corresponds to TRBD2 (6 bases). The CDR3 has 12 amino acids. CDR1 and CDR2 (germline): LNHDA, SQIVND (reference sequence). V lost 1 base, J lost 6 bases, and 7 bases lay in between. CDR3 sequence: CASSIVRGEQYF. The CDR3 DNA is TGTGCCAGTAGTATAGTGCGGGGCGAGCAGTACTTC.

This clonotype has ten or more counts. The CDR3 loop reads CASSLGTGGLYEQYF. CDR3 DNA sequence: TGTGCCAGCAGCTTAGGGACAGGGGGCCTCTACGAGCAGTACTTC. The V call is TRBV7-2, the J call TRBJ2-7; the match to TRBD1 covers 11 bases. V shed 1 base, J shed 3 bases, and the junction held 2 bases outside the gene matches. This CDR3 is 15 amino acids long. CDR1 is SGHTA and CDR2 is FQGNSA in the germline V gene. Full variable domain (remainder filled in from reference TRBV7-2 and TRBJ2-7): GAGVSQSPSNKVTEKGKDVELRCDPISGHTALYWYRQSLGQGLEFLIYFQGNSAPDKSGLPSDRFSAERTGGSVSTLTIQRTQQEDSAVYLCASSLGTGGLYEQYFGPGTRLTVT.

This clonotype was seen just once. The V gene is TRBV29-1, the J gene TRBJ2-7; TRBD2 matches at 12 bases. This CDR3 has 13 residues. Germline CDR1 SQVTM, CDR2 ANQGSEA. Germline trimming cut 6 bases from V and 5 bases from J; bases unmatched to any gene: 5. In DNA form, the CDR3 reads TGCAGCGTGACTAGCGGGAGTGTCCACGAGCAGTACTTC. Translated, it gives CSVTSGSVHEQYF.

The rearrangement joins TRBV6-1 to TRBJ1-1; a possible D gene is TRBD1 (5 bases). The CDR3 extends over 15 amino acids. The V end was cut by 7 bases, the J end by 5 bases, with 20 bases between. Germline lookup yields CDR1 MNHNS and CDR2 SASEGT. Written as DNA, the CDR3 is TGTGCCAGCAAGGGTCCGGGGGGGTCAGGGACTGAAGCTTTCTTT. Its protein is CASKGPGGSGTEAFF.

This clonotype has more than one count but fewer than ten. This chain connects TRBV9 to TRBJ1-3; D ambiguous. Germline V gene data show CDR1 as SGDLS and CDR2 as YYNGEE. The V end was cut by 4 bases, the J end by 0 bases, with 11 bases between. CDR3 size: 15 residues. The CDR3 DNA reads as TGTGCCAGCAGCCCACTGGGAAACTCTGGAAACACCATATATTTT. This encodes CASSPLGNSGNTIYF.

This chain uses TRBV24-1 with TRBJ2-1, with 7 bases matching TRBD2. The ends lost 1 base at V and 0 bases at J; junction bases unmatched: 2. Looked up from germline, CDR1 is KGHDR and CDR2 is SFDVKD. CDR3 length equals 16 residues. CDR3 nucleotide sequence: TGTGCCACCAGTGATTTAGCGGGGAGCTCCTACAATGAGCAGTTCTTC. This gives the protein CATSDLAGSSYNEQFF.

This clonotype was observed many times. CDR3 amino acids: CASSLEGPPQETQYF. The CDR3 nucleotides are TGTGCCAGCAGCTTAGAAGGGCCCCCACAAGAGACCCAGTACTTC. The rearrangement joins TRBV11-2 to TRBJ2-5; D gene uncertain. V gave up 0 bases and J gave up 2 bases, with 10 bases separating them. Germline-derived CDR1 and CDR2 are SGHAT and FQNNGV. The CDR3 totals 15 residues.

This clonotype showed up just a few times. The V gene is TRBV7-2, the J gene TRBJ2-1; TRBD1 aligns across 7 bases. The V and J ends lost 5 bases and 1 base, in that order; junction bases with no gene match: 14. Germline lookup yields CDR1 SGHTA and CDR2 FQGNSA. The CDR3 spans 18 residues. Here the CDR3 DNA reads TGTGCCAGCAGCGCCCGGATCCGACAGGGCGAGTCCTACAATGAGCAGTTCTTC. Translation: CASSARIRQGESYNEQFF.

This clonotype has only a few counts. The genes are TRBV20-1 and TRBJ2-1, with unresolved D. This CDR3 comprises 12 residues. V was trimmed by 2 bases and J by 10 bases, leaving 12 bases between them. Looked up from germline, CDR1 is DFQATT and CDR2 is SNEGSKA (reference sequence). The CDR3 region has the DNA TGCAGTGCTAGACTAATTGACCGGGAGCAGTTCTTC. Amino acid sequence: CSARLIDREQFF.

This clonotype has more than one count but fewer than ten. This chain uses TRBV10-3 with TRBJ2-5; D might be TRBD2 (6 bases). V was cut by 4 bases and J by 2 bases, with 11 bases left in between. Germline CDR1 is ENHRY and CDR2 is SYGVKD. The CDR3 loop spans 14 amino acids. The CDR3 DNA follows: TGTGCCATCAGTGGGACTACCGAGCAAGAGACCCAGTACTTC. This translates into CAISGTTEQETQYF.

This chain joins TRBV11-3 and TRBJ2-5; D may be TRBD2 (6 bases). The CDR3 runs to 18 residues. Per germline, CDR1 SGHNT and CDR2 YENEEA. Trimming took 1 base from V and 2 from J, leaving 20 bases between them. The CDR3 spells CASSLGRGGAAIQETQYF. The DNA for the CDR3 is TGTGCCAGCAGCTTAGGCCGCGGAGGGGCCGCGATACAAGAGACCCAGTACTTC.

The genes are TRBV24-1 and TRBJ2-1; weak D call: TRBD2 (7 bases). Germline assignment: CDR1 KGHDR and CDR2 SFDVKD. The CDR3 consists of 16 residues. Deletions cut 3 bases from V and 8 bases from J, with 19 bases between. CDR3 DNA sequence: TGTGCCACCAGTGATCTCATGGGGGGGCTGAGGGATGAGCAGTTCTTC. Protein: CATSDLMGGLRDEQFF.

This clonotype was observed at least ten times. The gene calls are TRBV20-1 and TRBJ1-6; the D is unclear. V was pared by 4 bases and J by 7 bases, with 20 bases between. This CDR3 contains 16 residues. Per the germline V gene, CDR1 is DFQATT and CDR2 is SNEGSKA (reference sequence). CDR3 DNA: TGCAGTGCTACCTTCGGTCCTCAGTTGGACAATTCACCCCTCCACTTT. This sequence encodes CSATFGPQLDNSPLHF.

The rearrangement joins TRBV29-1 to TRBJ1-4; 8 bases are a match to TRBD1. CDR3 length: 12 amino acids. Germline V gene data show CDR1 as SQVTM and CDR2 as ANQGSEA. Trimming took 6 bases from V and 8 from J; bases not matched to a gene: 5. The CDR3 coding sequence is TGCAGCGTGACAGGGGCGGACGAAAAACTGTTTTTT. Its translation is CSVTGADEKLFF.

On this clonotype: Sequence at one end of the junction differs from germline and may be a read error. The chain recombines TRBV2 with TRBJ2-2; 8 nucleotides match TRBD2. This CDR3 contains 20 residues. The germline V gene has CDR1 SNHLY and CDR2 FYNNEI. CDR3 amino acids: CASDQRSTPIAGLNTGGLFF. In DNA, the CDR3 is TGTGCCAGCGACCAAAGATCCACTCCAATAGCGGGACTGAACACCGGGGGGCTGTTTTTT.

This clonotype was counted between two and nine times. This chain links TRBV6-2 or TRBV6-3 with TRBJ2-2; TRBD1 or TRBD2 may be the D gene (6 bases each). Trimming pared 5 bases from V and 9 bases from J, leaving 25 bases between. The CDR3 totals 17 residues. Germline CDR1 reads MNHEY; CDR2 reads SVGEGT. The CDR3 is CASSEVARDIVRRELFF. DNA of the CDR3: TGTGCCAGCAGTGAAGTGGCGCGGGACATCGTCCGTAGGGAGCTGTTTTTT.

This chain uses TRBV7-3 with TRBJ2-2; TRBD1 is a possible D gene (6 bases). The germline V gene has CDR1 SGHTA and CDR2 FQGTGA. This CDR3 contains 17 residues. Trimming took 1 base from V and 5 from J, leaving 17 bases between them. The CDR3 region is CASSLMAGTLPTGELFF. The CDR3 bases are TGTGCCAGCAGCTTAATGGCAGGGACACTTCCAACCGGGGAGCTGTTTTTT.

This clonotype was seen a few times. The J gene is TRBJ1-4, the V gene TRBV6-2 or TRBV6-3; the match to TRBD1 covers 7 bases. Trimming cost V 4 bases and J 5 bases; bases outside gene matches: 7. This CDR3 region has 15 residues. Per germline, CDR1 MNHEY and CDR2 SVGEGT. The CDR3 loop reads CASSSRTGGNEKLFF. The CDR3 nucleotides are TGTGCCAGCAGTTCCCGGACAGGAGGCAATGAAAAACTGTTTTTT.

This clonotype was observed a handful of times. CDR3 amino acids: CASSSGQTTNEKLFF. For the CDR3, the DNA is TGCGCCAGCAGCTCGGGACAGACAACTAATGAAAAACTGTTTTTT. This chain joins TRBV5-1 and TRBJ1-4; the match to TRBD1 covers 7 bases. V was pared by 3 bases and J by 0 bases, with 2 bases of the junction left unmatched. CDR3 size: 15 residues. Germline V gives CDR1 SGHRS, CDR2 YFSETQ.

This clonotype occurred many times. The chain carries TRBV20-1 and TRBJ1-1; 8 bases align to TRBD1. The CDR3 runs to 12 residues. The J segment lost 6 bases and the V segment lost 6 bases, leaving 6 bases of the junction unmatched. Per the germline V gene, CDR1 is DFQATT and CDR2 is SNEGSKA (reference sequence). CDR3 DNA: TGCAGTGCCGGGACAGGTGCTGCTGAAGCTTTCTTT. This translates into CSAGTGAAEAFF.

The table lists this clonotype with many counts. This chain links TRBV5-1 with TRBJ2-1; 7 bases line up with TRBD1. The germline V gene encodes CDR1 SGHRS and CDR2 YFSETQ. CDR3 length equals 17 residues. Trimming cost V 3 bases and J 1 base; bases outside gene matches: 10. The CDR3 coding sequence is TGCGCCAGCAGCTCTCCTCCCTGGGACAGATCCTACAATGAGCAGTTCTTC. This translates into CASSSPPWDRSYNEQFF.